These 24 T cell receptor beta chains were all obtained from the same sample, sequenced in a study of blood T cell repertoires in COVID-19. Using immunoSEQ multiplex PCR, the repertoire was profiled, and TCRdb retains in-frame clones only, with some absent. The data contain about 350,000 clones, more than 75% of them singletons. Sequencing used PBMCs or T cells enriched from blood (not recorded which). The receptors stem from a woman in her 30s who had recovered from COVID-19.

V is TRBV6-5 and J is TRBJ2-3; 13 bases agree with TRBD2. CDR1 MNHEY and CDR2 SVGAGI come from the germline V gene. The CDR3 covers 15 residues. Trimming at V came to 6 bases and at J to 4 bases, leaving 4 bases not matched to a gene. CDR3: CASRRLAGGPDTQYF. The CDR3 DNA reads as TGTGCCAGCAGGCGACTAGCGGGGGGCCCAGATACGCAGTATTTT.

The V call is TRBV24-1, the J call TRBJ1-5, with D hard to call. From germline, CDR1 is KGHDR and CDR2 SFDVKD. CDR3 length: 16 residues. The V gene lost 3 bases and the J gene lost 1 base, with 12 bases spanning the gap. CDR3 bases: TGTGCCACCAGTGATCCCAATGGGCAGAGCAATCAGCCCCAGCATTTT. This gives the protein CATSDPNGQSNQPQHF.

V and J are TRBV5-1 and TRBJ2-2; D is undetermined. Trimming removed 0 bases at V and 4 bases at J, with 4 bases between. This CDR3 comprises 13 residues. Germline lookup yields CDR1 SGHRS and CDR2 YFSETQ. The CDR3 loop reads CASSLESTGELFF. The CDR3 DNA reads TGCGCCAGCAGCTTGGAGAGCACCGGGGAGCTGTTTTTT.

DNA of the CDR3: TGTGCCAGCAGCTCCGGGCTAGCTACCAAAAACATTCAGTACTTC. This codes for CASSSGLATKNIQYF. The chain uses TRBV7-2 and TRBJ2-4, with D possibly being TRBD2 (5 bases). The V gene's germline CDR1 is SGHTA and CDR2 FQGNSA. CDR3 size: 15 residues. Trimming took 4 bases from V and 2 from J, leaving 12 bases between them.

The V and J genes are TRBV11-2 and TRBJ1-6, with D unresolved. V was cut by 2 bases and J by 10 bases, with 12 bases left in between. Germline assignment: CDR1 SGHAT and CDR2 FQNNGV. The CDR3 spans 14 residues. DNA of the CDR3: TGTGCCAGCAGCTTAAACCGGGGTGTGTCACCCCTCCACTTT. Residues: CASSLNRGVSPLHF.

V is TRBV13 and J is TRBJ2-7; tentative D call: TRBD1 (5 bases). V lost 3 bases and J 5 bases, leaving 14 bases between the germline ends. The CDR3 spans 14 residues. Germline V gene lookup returns CDR1 PRHDT and CDR2 FYEKMQ (reference sequence). The CDR3 nucleotides read TGTGCCAGCAGCTTCTCAGGGTTTTGGAACGAGCAGTACTTC. It translates to CASSFSGFWNEQYF. The variable domain in full, completed from reference TRBV13 and TRBJ2-7, reads AAGVIQSPRHLIKEKRETATLKCYPIPRHDTVYWYQQGPGQDPQFLISFYEKMQSDKGSIPDRFSAQQFSDYHSELNMSSLELGDSALYFCASSFSGFWNEQYFGPGTRLTVT.

The V and J genes are TRBV7-2 and TRBJ1-2, with TRBD1 as a possible D gene (5 bases). The CDR3 totals 16 residues. CDR1 SGHTA and CDR2 FQGNSA come from the germline V gene. V lost 2 bases, J lost 0 bases, and 13 bases lay in between. The CDR3 here is CASSLIAGVANYGYTF. The CDR3 DNA sequence: TGTGCCAGCAGCTTAATCGCGGGGGTGGCTAACTATGGCTACACCTTC. The whole variable domain, filled in from reference TRBV7-2 and TRBJ1-2, reads GAGVSQSPSNKVTEKGKDVELRCDPISGHTALYWYRQSLGQGLEFLIYFQGNSAPDKSGLPSDRFSAERTGGSVSTLTIQRTQQEDSAVYLCASSLIAGVANYGYTFGSGTRLTVV.

The chain is built from TRBV18 and TRBJ2-7; D call uncertain. The germline CDR1 and CDR2 sequences are KGHSH and LQKENI. CDR3 size: 14 residues. The V end lost 5 bases, the J end lost 0 bases, and 11 bases lay between the germline ends. CDR3 in amino acids: CASSEPAASYEQYF. The CDR3, as DNA: TGTGCCAGCTCAGAACCTGCGGCCTCCTACGAGCAGTACTTC. The variable domain in full, with the rest retrieved from reference TRBV18 and TRBJ2-7, is NAGVMQNPRHLVRRRGQEARLRCSPMKGHSHVYWYRQLPEEGLKFMVYLQKENIIDESGMPKERFSAEFPKEGPSILRIQQVVRGDSAAYFCASSEPAASYEQYFGPGTRLTVT.

V is TRBV7-9 and J is TRBJ1-4; TRBD1 agrees at 10 bases. The CDR3 loop spans 15 amino acids. CDR1 is SEHNR and CDR2 is FQNEAQ in the germline V gene (reference sequence). V gave up 5 bases and J gave up 3 bases; unmatched junction bases: 3. CDR3 sequence reads: CASSPGTGANEKLFF. DNA of the CDR3: TGTGCCAGCAGCCCTGGGACAGGGGCTAATGAAAAACTGTTTTTT.

V usage is TRBV9 and J usage is TRBJ2-2; D is unresolved. CDR1 and CDR2 from the germline V gene are SGDLS and YYNGEE. The V and J ends lost 0 bases and 1 base respectively, with 4 bases between them. The CDR3 has 14 residues. The CDR3 region has the DNA TGTGCCAGCAGCGTAGACAGGAACACCGGGGAGCTGTTTTTT. Encoded protein: CASSVDRNTGELFF. The variable domain in full, completed from reference TRBV9 and TRBJ2-2, reads DSGVTQTPKHLITATGQRVTLRCSPRSGDLSVYWYQQSLDQGLQFLIQYYNGEERAKGNILERFSAQQFPDLHSELNLSSLELGDSALYFCASSVDRNTGELFFGEGSRLTVL.

The chain recombines TRBV7-2 with TRBJ2-7; maybe TRBD2 (5 bases). This CDR3 is built from 16 residues. With 1 base removed from V and 0 bases from J, the gap between germline ends came to 13 bases. Germline V gives CDR1 SGHTA, CDR2 FQGNSA. CDR3 in amino acids: CASSLVTGRGSYEQYF. CDR3 in DNA: TGTGCCAGCAGCTTAGTTACGGGCCGGGGCTCCTACGAGCAGTACTTC.

CDR3 bases: TGTGCCAGCAGTGAAGACCCGGGTTTCTCCTACGAGCAGTACTTC. It translates to CASSEDPGFSYEQYF. This chain links TRBV2 with TRBJ2-7; D uncertain. The CDR3 has 15 amino acids. The germline V gene encodes CDR1 SNHLY and CDR2 FYNNEI. Deletions cut 1 base from V and 0 bases from J, with 10 bases between.

The chain has TRBV4-1 and TRBJ2-7; possible D gene TRBD1, 6 bases. V was clipped by 1 base and J by 2 bases, with 6 bases between them. The V gene's germline CDR1 is MGHRA and CDR2 YSYEKL. The CDR3 has 13 residues. The CDR3 DNA is TGCGCCAGCAGCCAAGGGGACACCTACGAGCAGTACTTC. Translated, it gives CASSQGDTYEQYF.

This sequence joins TRBV12-3 or TRBV12-4 and TRBJ2-5, with D unclear. V was cut by 5 bases and J by 0 bases, with 7 bases left in between. This CDR3 comprises 13 residues. CDR3 sequence (DNA): TGTGCCAGCAGTCTATCGTACCAAGAGACCCAGTACTTC. Amino acids: CASSLSYQETQYF.

The chain is built from TRBV7-9 and TRBJ1-3, with a tentative D call TRBD1 (6 bases). CDR3 length: 16 amino acids. Germline V lookup: CDR1 SEHNR, CDR2 FQNEAQ (reference sequence). With 3 bases removed from V and 2 bases from J, the gap between germline ends came to 14 bases. The CDR3 DNA reads as TGTGCCAGCAGCTTGAATGGGGGCCTCACTGGAAACACCATATATTTT. Translation: CASSLNGGLTGNTIYF.

This clone was counted a few times. V and J are TRBV10-2 and TRBJ1-2; no clear D gene. The germline gives CDR1 WSHSY, CDR2 SAAADI. The CDR3 sequence is 13 residues long. The germline V and J ends were trimmed by 0 bases and 5 bases, with 7 bases remaining between them. DNA of the CDR3: TGCGCCAGCAGTGAGTCGGGCAATTATGGCTACACCTTC. Amino acids: CASSESGNYGYTF.

The V call is TRBV30, the J call TRBJ2-3, with D perhaps TRBD1 (6 bases). CDR1 GTSNPN and CDR2 SVGIG come from the germline V gene (reference sequence). The CDR3 spans 11 residues. Trimming took 5 bases from V and 4 from J, leaving 7 bases between them. CDR3 nucleotide sequence: TGTGCCTGGGAGGGGGCAGATACGCAGTATTTT. Translation gives CAWEGADTQYF.

The V and J genes are TRBV28 and TRBJ2-1; 11 nucleotides agree with TRBD1. The CDR3 extends over 17 amino acids. The V segment lost 4 bases and the J segment 5 bases; nucleotides outside the gene matches: 10. Germline CDR1 MDHEN, CDR2 SYDVKM. In DNA, the CDR3 is TGTGCCAGCAGTTCAAGCTTGGGACAGGGGGGCCACAATGAGCAGTTCTTC. Translation: CASSSSLGQGGHNEQFF.

This chain joins TRBV6-1 and TRBJ1-1; D gene uncertain. The CDR3 has 13 residues. Germline loops: CDR1 MNHNS, CDR2 SASEGT. The ends were cut back, 2 bases at V and 1 base at J, with 5 bases in the middle. The CDR3 region has the DNA TGTGCCAGCAGTGAAACGGGGAACACTGAAGCTTTCTTT. Translated, it gives CASSETGNTEAFF.

This chain connects TRBV7-2 to TRBJ2-7, with D possibly TRBD1 on 5 matching bases. Trimming pared 1 base from V and 3 bases from J, leaving 10 bases between. This CDR3 is 14 amino acids long. Per the germline V gene, CDR1 is SGHTA and CDR2 is FQGNSA. This chain's CDR3 is CASSLGTLYYEQYF. The CDR3 DNA sequence: TGTGCCAGCAGCTTAGGGACACTTTACTACGAGCAGTACTTC.

The chain employs TRBV9 and TRBJ2-1, with TRBD2 as a possible D gene (5 bases). Germline V lookup: CDR1 SGDLS, CDR2 YYNGEE. V was pared by 0 bases and J by 10 bases, with 11 bases between. The CDR3 runs to 13 residues. This CDR3 reads CASSVAVRREQFF. The CDR3 DNA reads TGTGCCAGCAGCGTAGCAGTGCGGAGGGAGCAGTTCTTC.

V and J are TRBV5-1 and TRBJ2-5, with D perhaps matching TRBD1 (7 bases). Germline CDR1 SGHRS, CDR2 YFSETQ. CDR3 length: 15 amino acids. Trimming pared 3 bases from V and 3 bases from J, leaving 15 bases between. The CDR3 here is CASSWRGQLEETQYF. The CDR3 DNA reads as TGCGCCAGCAGCTGGCGGGGACAGCTAGAAGAGACCCAGTACTTC.

The chain is built from TRBV18 and TRBJ2-4; TRBD1 agrees at 7 bases. The V segment lost 2 bases and the J segment 6 bases; nucleotides outside the gene matches: 7. This CDR3 contains 15 residues. From germline, CDR1 is KGHSH and CDR2 LQKENI. CDR3 in DNA: TGTGCCAGCTCACCAGTGGGACAGAGTTTAAACATTCAGTACTTC. It specifies CASSPVGQSLNIQYF.

V usage is TRBV11-1 and J usage is TRBJ1-1; TRBD1 matches at 7 bases. There are 13 residues in the CDR3. The germline CDR1 and CDR2 sequences are SGHAT and FQDESV (reference sequence). Unmatched junction bases numbered 2, after V lost 1 base and J lost 6 bases. The CDR3 region is CASSLDRGPEAFF. CDR3 sequence (DNA): TGTGCCAGCAGCTTAGACAGGGGTCCTGAAGCTTTCTTT. Drawing the rest from reference TRBV11-1 and TRBJ1-1, the complete variable domain is EAEVAQSPRYKITEKSQAVAFWCDPISGHATLYWYRQILGQGPELLVQFQDESVVDDSQLPKDRFSAERLKGVDSTLKIQPAELGDSAMYLCASSLDRGPEAFFGQGTRLTVV.